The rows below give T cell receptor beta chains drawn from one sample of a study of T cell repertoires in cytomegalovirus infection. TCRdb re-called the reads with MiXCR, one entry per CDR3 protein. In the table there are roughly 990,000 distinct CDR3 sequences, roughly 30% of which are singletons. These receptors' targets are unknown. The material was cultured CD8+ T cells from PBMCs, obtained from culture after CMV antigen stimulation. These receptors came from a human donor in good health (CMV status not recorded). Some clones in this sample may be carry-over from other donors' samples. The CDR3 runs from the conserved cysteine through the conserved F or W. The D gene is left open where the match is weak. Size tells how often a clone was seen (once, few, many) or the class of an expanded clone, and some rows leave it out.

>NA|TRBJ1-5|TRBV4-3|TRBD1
CASSQDRGTGSQPQHF
TGCGCCAGCAGCCAAGATCGTGGGACAGGGAGTCAGCCCCAGCATTTT
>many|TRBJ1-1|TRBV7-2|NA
CASSLGTVSEAFF
TGTGCCAGCAGCTTAGGTACAGTGAGTGAAGCTTTCTTT
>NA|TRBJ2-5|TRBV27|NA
CASSLSLGSETQYF
TGTGCCAGCAGTTTATCGCTGGGGTCTGAGACCCAGTACTTC
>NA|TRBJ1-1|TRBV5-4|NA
CASSRIGGERTEAFF
TGTGCCAGCAGCCGGATCGGGGGCGAAAGAACTGAAGCTTTCTTT
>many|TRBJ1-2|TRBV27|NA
CASSLRSVDGYTF
TGTGCCAGCAGTTTAAGGTCTGTTGACGGCTACACCTTC
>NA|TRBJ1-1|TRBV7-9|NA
CASSLPGVPTGPGTEAFF
TGTGCCAGCAGCCTACCCGGAGTTCCAACAGGGCCGGGCACTGAAGCTTTCTTT
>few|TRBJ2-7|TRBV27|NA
CASSRGWGAYEQYF
TGTGCCAGCAGTAGGGGGTGGGGGGCCTACGAGCAGTACTTC
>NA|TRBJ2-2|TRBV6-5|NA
CASSYSSTGSGELFF
TGTGCCAGCAGTTACTCGTCCACCGGGAGCGGGGAGCTGTTTTTT
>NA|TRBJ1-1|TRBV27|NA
CASGEYGTEAFF
TGTGCCAGCGGGGAGTATGGCACTGAAGCTTTCTTT
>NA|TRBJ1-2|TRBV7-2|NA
CASSLRPGTYGYTF
TGTGCCAGCAGCTTACGCCCAGGGACCTATGGCTACACCTTC
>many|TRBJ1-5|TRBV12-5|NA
CASGPRYNQPQHF
TGTGCTAGTGGCCCCCGGTATAATCAGCCCCAGCATTTT
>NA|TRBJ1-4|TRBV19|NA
CASSYAGTNEKLFF
TGTGCCAGTAGTTACGCCGGGACAAATGAAAAACTGTTTTTT
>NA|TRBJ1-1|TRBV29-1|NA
CSPGEGGNTEAFF
TGCAGCCCGGGGGAAGGGGGAAACACTGAAGCTTTCTTT
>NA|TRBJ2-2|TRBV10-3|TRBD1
CAIRLSGQGYPGELFF
TGTGCCATCAGGCTATCGGGACAGGGGTACCCCGGGGAGCTGTTTTTT
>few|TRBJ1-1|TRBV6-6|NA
CASSWDRQVRTEAFF
TGTGCCAGCAGTTGGGACCGACAGGTACGGACTGAAGCTTTCTTT
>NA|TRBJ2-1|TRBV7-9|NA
CASSLPGGHSYNEQFF
TGTGCCAGCAGCTTACCAGGGGGGCACTCCTACAATGAGCAGTTCTTC
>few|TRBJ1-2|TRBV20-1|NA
CSAPMVGAFYGYTF
TGCAGTGCCCCGATGGTGGGGGCCTTCTATGGCTACACCTTC
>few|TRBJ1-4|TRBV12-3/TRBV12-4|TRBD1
CASSPRTGLHEKLFF
TGTGCCAGCAGTCCTAGGACAGGGCTACATGAAAAACTGTTTTTT
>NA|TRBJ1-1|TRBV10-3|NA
CAISEKVQGNGTWHTEAFF
TGTGCCATCAGTGAGAAGGTACAGGGAAACGGGACCTGGCACACTGAAGCTTTCTTT
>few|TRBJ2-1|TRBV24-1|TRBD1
CATSDLGGLQFF
TGTGCCACCAGTGATTTAGGGGGCCTTCAGTTCTTC
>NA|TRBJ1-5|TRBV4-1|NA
CASSQWAGGNQPQHF
TGCGCCAGCAGCCAGTGGGCAGGCGGCAATCAGCCCCAGCATTTT
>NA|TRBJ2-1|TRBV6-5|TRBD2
CASRKLAEAYNEQFF
TGTGCCAGCAGGAAACTAGCGGAGGCCTACAATGAGCAGTTCTTC
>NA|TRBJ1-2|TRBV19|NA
CASSIGAELTF
TGTGCCAGTAGTATTGGTGCAGAACTAACCTTC
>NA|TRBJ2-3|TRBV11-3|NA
CASSVREAPDTQYF
TGTGCCAGCAGTGTTAGGGAAGCCCCAGATACGCAGTATTTT
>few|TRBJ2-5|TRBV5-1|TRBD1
CASSLEDRGSYQETQYF
TGCGCCAGCAGCTTGGAGGACAGGGGGTCATACCAAGAGACCCAGTACTTC
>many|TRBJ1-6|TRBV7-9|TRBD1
CASSYGQGGNSPLHF
TGTGCCAGCAGCTATGGACAGGGGGGTAATTCACCCCTCCACTTT
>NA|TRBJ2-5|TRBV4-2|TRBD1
CASSQAVGTVEETQYF
TGTGCCAGCAGCCAAGCGGTCGGGACAGTAGAAGAGACCCAGTACTTC
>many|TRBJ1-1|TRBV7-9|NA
CASSLAWFPMNTEAFF
TGTGCCAGCAGCTTAGCTTGGTTTCCGATGAACACTGAAGCTTTCTTT
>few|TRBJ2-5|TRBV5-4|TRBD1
CASSEGDRVWETQYF
TGTGCCAGCAGCGAGGGGGACAGGGTTTGGGAGACCCAGTACTTC
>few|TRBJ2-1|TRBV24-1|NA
CATSDEDTTYNEQFF
TGTGCCACCAGTGATGAGGACACGACCTACAATGAGCAGTTCTTC
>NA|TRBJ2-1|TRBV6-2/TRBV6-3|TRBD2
CASSRTSGLSREQFF
TGTGCCAGCAGCCGGACTAGCGGGTTGTCTCGCGAGCAGTTCTTC
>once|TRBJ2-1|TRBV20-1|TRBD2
CSALPKGLAGTWEGNEQFF
TGCAGTGCTCTCCCCAAGGGGCTAGCGGGGACTTGGGAAGGTAATGAGCAGTTCTTC
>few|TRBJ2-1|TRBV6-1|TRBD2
CAADAGGNYNEQFF
TGTGCCGCTGATGCGGGGGGGAATTACAATGAGCAGTTCTTC
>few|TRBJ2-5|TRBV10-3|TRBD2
CAISSSGGEETQYF
TGTGCCATTTCTTCTAGCGGGGGGGAAGAGACCCAGTACTTC
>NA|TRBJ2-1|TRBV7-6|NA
CASSLAGRTDEQFF
TGTGCCAGCAGCTTAGCAGGTAGAACCGATGAGCAGTTCTTC
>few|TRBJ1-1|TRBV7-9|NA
CASSLAMGGVNTEAFF
TGTGCCAGCAGCTTAGCGATGGGGGGGGTGAACACTGAAGCTTTCTTT
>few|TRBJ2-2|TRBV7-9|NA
CASSTGTLATGELFF
TGTGCCAGCAGCACCGGGACACTTGCTACCGGGGAGCTGTTTTTT
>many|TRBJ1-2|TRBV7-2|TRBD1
CATDRGVYGYTF
TGTGCTACTGACAGGGGAGTCTATGGCTACACCTTC
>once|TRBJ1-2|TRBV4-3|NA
CASSQKVGYNYGYTF
TGCGCCAGCAGCCAAAAAGTAGGGTATAACTATGGCTACACCTTC
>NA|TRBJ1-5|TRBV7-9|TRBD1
CASSQGGVTGPQHF
TGTGCCAGCAGCCAGGGGGGGGTTACGGGACCCCAGCATTTT
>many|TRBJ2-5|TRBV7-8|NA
CASSPSARQETQYF
TGTGCCAGCAGCCCGTCCGCAAGGCAAGAGACCCAGTACTTC
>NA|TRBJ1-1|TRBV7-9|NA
CASSSQGKPEAFF
TGTGCCAGCAGCTCGCAGGGGAAACCTGAAGCTTTCTTT
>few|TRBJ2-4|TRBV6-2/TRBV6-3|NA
CASSQTTGHKNIQYF
TGTGCCAGCAGTCAGACTACGGGACACAAAAACATTCAGTACTTC
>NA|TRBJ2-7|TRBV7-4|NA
CASSLVREQYF
TGTGCCAGCAGCTTAGTCAGGGAGCAGTACTTC
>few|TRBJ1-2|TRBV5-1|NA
CASSLGTVVWDGYTF
TGCGCCAGCAGCCTCGGGACGGTGGTCTGGGATGGCTACACCTTC
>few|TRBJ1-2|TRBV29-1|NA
CSVDMGAVYGYTF
TGCAGCGTTGACATGGGGGCGGTTTATGGCTACACCTTC
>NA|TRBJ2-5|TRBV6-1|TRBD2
CASSELAGEETQYF
TGTGCCAGCAGTGAATTAGCGGGGGAAGAGACCCAGTACTTC
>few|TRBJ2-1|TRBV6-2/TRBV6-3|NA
CASSRPPFSEQFF
TGTGCCAGCAGTCGCCCCCCGTTCAGTGAGCAGTTCTTC